This record covers a single T cell receptor beta chain. Its cognate antigen is unknown. This CDR3 has 13 amino acids. Trimming pared 3 bases from V and 6 bases from J, leaving 8 bases between. Germline CDR1 is KGHSH and CDR2 is LQKENI. Profiling relied on immunoSEQ multiplex PCR, and the TCRdb table lists in-frame clones only, not all of them. The sample shows 130,000 or so clones, around 84% of them seen only once. PBMCs were cryopreserved, and about 1.8 micrograms of genomic DNA from them went into TCR beta libraries. This sample is drawn from a study of cytotoxic CD8 clonotypes in ibrutinib-treated CLL. General study points: Before falling back toward baseline at progression, clonality had risen at the time of ibrutinib response. Higher circulating CD8+ T-cell counts strongly accompanied higher baseline clonality, above age-matched healthy donors.

The clonotype comes from a human donor with chronic lymphocytic leukemia. The rearrangement joins TRBV18 to TRBJ1-4; D remains unclear. This specimen consisted of PBMCs, obtained after 24 months of ibrutinib treatment. DNA of the CDR3: TGTGCCAGCTCACCCGGAGGAGATGAAAAACTGTTTTTT. Protein sequence: CASSPGGDEKLFF.